This T cell receptor (beta chain) was captured in a study of PD-1 blockade in classical Hodgkin lymphoma. Each patient experienced a relapse that followed autologous stem cell transplantation, and brentuximab vedotin exposure varied. The data were produced by immunoSEQ multiplex PCR, yet TCRdb's version contains in-frame clones alone and is incomplete. The table records some 60,000 clones, 90% of them present only once. V shed 2 bases and J shed 6 bases, with 15 bases lying between them. The germline V gene encodes CDR1 MGHDK and CDR2 SYGVNS. The CDR3 loop spans 15 amino acids. The chain carries TRBV25-1 and TRBJ2-3; possibly TRBD2 for D (6 bases). This clonotype was sampled from a human donor with classical Hodgkin lymphoma. The sample consisted of peripheral blood mononuclear cells (PBMCs), taken at baseline. Written as DNA, the CDR3 is TGTGCCAGCAGTGAAAGTACGGGGGTGGTCGATACGCAGTATTTT. This gives the protein CASSESTGVVDTQYF. The variable domain in full, completed from reference TRBV25-1 and TRBJ2-3, reads EADIYQTPRYLVIGTGKKITLECSQTMGHDKMYWYQQDPGMELHLIHYSYGVNSTEKGDLSSESTVSRIRTEHFPLTLESARPSHTSQYLCASSESTGVVDTQYFGPGTRLTVL.